This T cell receptor (beta chain) was obtained from a study of T cell responses to AZD1222 COVID-19 vaccine (dated by TCRdb to about 2021). Context from the whole study: TCR sequencing was performed for approximately 240 trial participants, of whom roughly 200 were given two doses of AZD1222 and around 26 were given two doses of MenACWY control vaccine. Trial participants were enrolled by age into subgroups of 18-55, 56-69 and 70-plus years, and around 140, 26 and 57 TCR-sequenced participants, respectively, were included in these subgroups.

The CDR3 regions of human TCRbeta chains were analyzed by immunosequencing. Concerning the study's data processing: Repertoire TCRs were checked for matches against a reference library of SARS-CoV-2-specific TCRs that had been generated using the MIRA antigen-specificity platform. Breadth meant the fraction of unique TCRs that were SARS-CoV-2-associated, whereas depth meant the fraction of total T cells that were SARS-CoV-2-associated. Using the MIRA data, each spike-specific TCR was assigned both to the spike region to which the TCR was reactive and to a CD4 or CD8 class. Log10-transformed breadth and depth values were compared by one-way ANOVA with Sidak's multiple comparisons tests. In TCRdb, the immuneACCESS table is reduced to in-frame sequences with V and J assigned. These tables do not hold every clone; where another copy was compared, an unresolved V gene accounts for under half, and the others remain unexplained. V and J calls and clone size are given by that table; D and trimming were obtained from the DNA. The sample table records 70,000 to 95,000 clones; roughly 91% of these occur just once. The ten largest clonotypes hold 2.5% to 3% of the sample.

This clone was found once. Its antigen is not yet known. Base qualities are not provided; no much larger clone lies one nucleotide away. The full study reports these points: In the small 56-69-year group, the increase in depth fell short of significance, most likely because of low power. A significant rise in spike-specific TCR breadth and depth was observed after two AZD1222 doses relative to day 0 and relative to MenACWY recipients. Participants were mostly white British and included more females than males, and it was suggested by the authors that clonal diversity may have been underestimated. Because no samples from the day 14 peak response were available, repertoires could be characterized only after the peak T cell response. Vaccine-associated CD4 TCRs spanned the whole spike protein, with dominant responses in regions 160-218 and 743-854. Nearly half of unique spike-specific TCRs reportedly recognized epitopes outside regions mutated in the B.1.351 and B.1.1.7 variants. Conclusions about previously exposed vaccinees are limited because only six or seven AZD1222 recipients were SARS-CoV-2 seropositive at baseline.

According to the study, the label for this sample's time point signals: baseline before first vaccination. Explained via the paper, the treatment or condition label denotes: meningococcal conjugate vaccine given as trial control. The vaccinee samples were drawn from two UK trials, COV001 and COV002, one of which was a single-blind randomized controlled phase 2/3 trial testing AZD1222 (ChAdOx1 nCoV-19) in healthy adults. For TCRbeta chain sequencing, PBMC samples from trial participants were taken at day 0 and at day 28 after the second dose. The sample here was peripheral blood, taken on day 0 of MenACWY control vaccination. This clonotype originated in an adult in good health.

The nucleotides read TGTGCCAGCAGCGCGGGACAGTTTAACTATGGCTACACCTTC. The encoded protein is CASSAGQFNYGYTF. The rearranged chain carries TRBV9 and TRBJ1-2, with 7 bases in between that match TRBD1. CDR1 and CDR2, per the germline V gene, are SGDLS and YYNGEE. The CDR3 has 14 amino acids, counting the end cysteine and phenylalanine. The read is trimmed to its CDR3 DNA, 42 bases read in frame from base 1. V loses 3 bases at its end and J loses 1 base; junction bases beyond the gene matches: 3. This CDR3, with the reference TRBV9 and TRBJ1-2 proteins standing in past its ends, gives the full variable domain DSGVTQTPKHLITATGQRVTLRCSPRSGDLSVYWYQQSLDQGLQFLIQYYNGEERAKGNILERFSAQQFPDLHSELNLSSLELGDSALYFCASSAGQFNYGYTFGSGTRLTVV.